Listed here are 25 T cell receptor beta chains from one sample, sequenced in a study of blood T cell repertoires in COVID-19. Sequencing was performed with immunoSEQ multiplex PCR; in TCRdb, only in-frame clones are kept and a portion is missing. This table has fewer than 140,000 clones, around 75% appearing once. The sample was peripheral blood. All receptors derive from a human donor with acute or convalescent COVID-19. The donor label of this sample is uncertain.

The gene calls are TRBV10-2 and TRBJ1-5; D is unclear. Germline V gene sequence: CDR1 WSHSY, CDR2 SAAADI. CDR3 length equals 14 residues. The V end was cut by 3 bases, the J end by 3 bases, with 9 bases between. The CDR3 protein is CASSDREVNQPQHF. The CDR3 bases are TGCGCCAGCAGTGATAGGGAGGTCAATCAGCCCCAGCATTTT.

The chain couples TRBV7-8 to TRBJ2-2, with D unresolved. Deletions cut 5 bases from V and 5 bases from J, with 12 bases between. CDR3 size: 14 residues. Germline V gene sequence: CDR1 SGHVS, CDR2 FQNEAQ. This chain's CDR3 is CASSVLPGTGELFF. The CDR3 DNA is TGTGCCAGCAGCGTACTTCCGGGTACCGGGGAGCTGTTTTTT.

This rearrangement joins TRBV10-2 to TRBJ1-6, with D possibly being TRBD1 (6 bases). The germline V and J ends were trimmed by 4 bases and 10 bases, with 14 bases remaining between them. Per germline, CDR1 WSHSY and CDR2 SAAADI. This CDR3 spans 14 amino acids. This CDR3 reads CASSGGQGGSPLHF. The CDR3 DNA sequence: TGCGCCAGCAGTGGGGGGCAGGGCGGGTCACCCCTCCACTTT.

The rearrangement joins TRBV11-2 to TRBJ1-6; D is perhaps TRBD1 (6 bases). The CDR3 is 14 residues long. V was cut by 4 bases and J by 9 bases, with 13 bases left in between. From germline, CDR1 is SGHAT and CDR2 FQNNGV. In DNA form, the CDR3 reads TGTGCCAGCAGCTGGGGACAAATGGGTTCACCCCTCCACTTT. Translated, it gives CASSWGQMGSPLHF.

The J gene is TRBJ1-1, the V gene TRBV7-9, with a weak D call TRBD1 (5 bases). V lost 6 bases to trimming and J lost 10 bases, with 12 bases between them. Per the germline V gene, CDR1 is SEHNR and CDR2 is FQNEAQ (reference sequence). CDR3 length: 11 amino acids. The CDR3 DNA is TGTGCCAGCAGTAATACAGGTGCAGCTTTCTTT. Protein product: CASSNTGAAFF. Full variable domain (missing parts from reference TRBV7-9 and TRBJ1-1): DTGVSQNPRHKITKRGQNVTFRCDPISEHNRLYWYRQTLGQGPEFLTYFQNEAQLEKSRLLSDRFSAERPKGSFSTLEIQRTEQGDSAMYLCASSNTGAAFFGQGTRLTVV.

CDR3 protein: CASSLVANEQFF. CDR3 nucleotide sequence: TGTGCCAGCAGCTTAGTCGCGAATGAGCAGTTCTTC. This sequence joins TRBV7-9 and TRBJ2-1; D ambiguous. There are 12 residues in the CDR3. Trimming removed 1 base at V and 7 bases at J, with 5 bases between. Per the germline V gene, CDR1 is SEHNR and CDR2 is FQNEAQ (reference sequence).

The rearrangement uses TRBV11-2 and TRBJ2-1; 7 positions match TRBD1. V shed 0 bases and J 2 bases; nucleotides not matched to a gene: 10. Germline V gene lookup returns CDR1 SGHAT and CDR2 FQNNGV. This CDR3 comprises 18 residues. The CDR3 sequence: CASSLEGGSNGPYNEQFF. CDR3 bases: TGTGCCAGCAGCTTAGAAGGGGGCAGTAATGGCCCCTACAATGAGCAGTTCTTC. Full variable domain (remainder filled in from reference TRBV11-2 and TRBJ2-1): EAGVAQSPRYKIIEKRQSVAFWCNPISGHATLYWYQQILGQGPKLLIQFQNNGVVDDSQLPKDRFSAERLKGVDSTLKIQPAKLEDSAVYLCASSLEGGSNGPYNEQFFGPGTRLTVL.

The gene calls are TRBV30 and TRBJ1-1; D gene uncertain. The V and J ends lost 1 base and 4 bases respectively, with 10 bases between them. Per germline, CDR1 GTSNPN and CDR2 SVGIG (reference sequence). The CDR3 totals 13 residues. The CDR3 DNA is TGTGCCTGGAGTGATGACACGAGCACTGAAGCTTTCTTT. Translating gives CAWSDDTSTEAFF.

The chain carries TRBV11-3 and TRBJ2-2; 7 positions agree with TRBD1. CDR1 SGHNT and CDR2 YENEEA come from the germline V gene. The length of the CDR3 is 14 residues. V dropped 4 bases and J dropped 3; count of bases not matched to a gene: 2. The chain's CDR3 is CASSSGQHTGELFF. Written as DNA, the CDR3 is TGTGCCAGCAGCTCGGGACAGCACACCGGGGAGCTGTTTTTT.

The CDR3 reads CAISEYPLAGGYTGELFF. DNA for the CDR3: TGTGCCATCAGTGAATACCCATTAGCGGGGGGGTACACCGGGGAGCTGTTTTTT. The V gene is TRBV10-3, the J gene TRBJ2-2; 11 nucleotides agree with TRBD2. This CDR3 region has 18 residues. The V segment lost 3 bases and the J segment 3 bases; nucleotides outside the gene matches: 9. Germline V lookup: CDR1 ENHRY, CDR2 SYGVKD.

As regards this clone: Different DNA sequences within this sample yield the same CDR3. The J gene is TRBJ2-1, the V gene TRBV5-1, with 12 bases matching TRBD2. The trim removed 0 bases at V and 1 base at J, leaving 5 bases unmatched. Germline V gene lookup returns CDR1 SGHRS and CDR2 YFSETQ. There are 18 residues in the CDR3. Written as DNA, the CDR3 is TGCGCCAGCAGCTTGGGACTAGCGGGGGTGATTTCCTACAATGAGCAGTTCTTC. Translation: CASSLGLAGVISYNEQFF. Full variable domain (rest looked up from reference TRBV5-1 and TRBJ2-1): KAGVTQTPRYLIKTRGQQVTLSCSPISGHRSVSWYQQTPGQGLQFLFEYFSETQRNKGNFPGRFSGRQFSNSRSEMNVSTLELGDSALYLCASSLGLAGVISYNEQFFGPGTRLTVL.

V is TRBV24-1 and J is TRBJ1-2; D not certain. The CDR3 runs 17 residues. V gave up 0 bases and J gave up 4 bases, with 17 bases separating them. The V gene's germline CDR1 is KGHDR and CDR2 SFDVKD. The CDR3 protein is CATSDLRPARLLYGYTF. CDR3 DNA sequence: TGTGCCACCAGTGATTTGCGCCCCGCGAGGCTACTCTATGGCTACACCTTC.

The chain links TRBV27 to TRBJ2-2; perhaps TRBD1 as D (6 bases). V was cut by 9 bases and J by 2 bases, with 10 bases left in between. CDR1 is MNHEY, CDR2 SMNVEV, per germline (reference sequence). This CDR3 has 13 residues. As DNA, the CDR3 is TGTGCCAGTCGGGGACAAAACACCGGGGAGCTGTTTTTT. Protein: CASRGQNTGELFF.

J is TRBJ1-4 and V is TRBV10-2; no definite D call. Trimming took off 5 bases at V and 8 bases at J, with 9 bases between the two ends. Germline V CDR1 and CDR2: WSHSY, SAAADI. This CDR3 region has 12 residues. The CDR3 nucleotides are TGCGCCAGCAGTCAGCAGCGCGAAAAACTGTTTTTT. Encoded protein: CASSQQREKLFF.

This clone has only a few counts. The rearrangement uses TRBV9 and TRBJ1-2, with TRBD1 identical over 8 bases. This CDR3 has 13 residues. V lost 7 bases and J lost 2; bases outside the gene matches: 4. Germline values: CDR1 SGDLS, CDR2 YYNGEE. The CDR3 region has the DNA TGTGCCAGCTCAGGGGGCAAGAACTATGGCTACACCTTC. This gives the protein CASSGGKNYGYTF.

The chain employs TRBV2 and TRBJ1-6; D is undetermined. Trimming cost V 7 bases and J 2 bases, with 12 bases left between them. Germline V gene data show CDR1 as SNHLY and CDR2 as FYNNEI. This CDR3 is built from 15 residues. For the CDR3, the DNA is TGTGCCAGCATCAAACAGCCAGCCTATAATTCACCCCTCCACTTT. Translated: CASIKQPAYNSPLHF.

The J gene is TRBJ1-1, the V gene TRBV6-4; D gene ambiguous. The CDR3 extends over 13 amino acids. Trimming removed 4 bases at V and 1 base at J, with 7 bases between. Germline-derived CDR1 and CDR2 are MRHNA and SNTAGT. The DNA of the CDR3 is TGTGCCAGCAGTGTGTCAGAGAACACTGAAGCTTTCTTT. Its translation: CASSVSENTEAFF.

This chain links TRBV11-2 with TRBJ1-2; D remains ambiguous. There are 12 residues in the CDR3. Germline V gives CDR1 SGHAT, CDR2 FQNNGV. V dropped 5 bases and J dropped 7 bases, with 11 bases sitting between them. The CDR3 coding sequence is TGTGCCAGCAGCCAGCTTGCGGGTGGCTACACCTTC. This translates into CASSQLAGGYTF.

The chain links TRBV7-3 to TRBJ2-2; D gene ambiguous. Germline V gives CDR1 SGHTA, CDR2 FQGTGA. The CDR3 length is 16 residues. Trimming removed 5 bases at V and 1 base at J, with 14 bases between. This chain's CDR3 is CASSHQTPRNTGELFF. For the CDR3, the DNA is TGTGCCAGCAGCCATCAAACGCCCAGGAACACCGGGGAGCTGTTTTTT. Full variable domain (missing parts from reference TRBV7-3 and TRBJ2-2): GAGVSQTPSNKVTEKGKYVELRCDPISGHTALYWYRQSLGQGPEFLIYFQGTGAADDSGLPNDRFFAVRPEGSVSTLKIQRTERGDSAVYLCASSHQTPRNTGELFFGEGSRLTVL.

The rearrangement joins TRBV5-5 to TRBJ2-5; TRBD2 agrees at 11 bases. CDR3 size: 15 residues. Germline CDR1 SGHKS, CDR2 YYEKEE (reference sequence). The junction had 6 bases not matched to a gene; V was cut back by 4 bases and J by 4 bases. CDR3 sequence: CASSTGLAGGETQYF. CDR3 DNA sequence: TGTGCCAGCAGCACCGGACTAGCGGGTGGAGAGACCCAGTACTTC.

This clone was recorded a few times. The chain has TRBV19 and TRBJ1-3; tentative D call: TRBD1 (6 bases). V dropped 10 bases and J dropped 4 bases, with 14 bases sitting between them. CDR3 size: 13 residues. The germline CDR1 and CDR2 sequences are LNHDA and SQIVND (reference sequence). In nucleotides, the CDR3 is TGTGCCACATCGGGGGGCTCGGGAAACACCATATATTTT. Encoded protein: CATSGGSGNTIYF.

The chain couples TRBV6-2 or TRBV6-3 to TRBJ2-5; 10 nucleotides agree with TRBD1. V lost 5 bases, J lost 0 bases, and 9 bases stayed unmatched. This CDR3 is 17 amino acids long. CDR1 MNHEY and CDR2 SVGEGT come from the germline V gene. The CDR3, as DNA: TGTGCCAGCAGTCAAGGTCGGACAGGGGGGTACCAAGAGACCCAGTACTTC. Translating it yields CASSQGRTGGYQETQYF.

The chain links TRBV5-1 to TRBJ2-5, with 7 bases fitting TRBD1. The CDR3 has 17 amino acids. The V gene's germline CDR1 is SGHRS and CDR2 YFSETQ. V was clipped by 0 bases and J by 5 bases; unmatched bases: 13. CDR3 DNA: TGCGCCAGCAGCTTGGGGGTTTCACAGGGGCGCGGGGAGACCCAGTACTTC. Its protein is CASSLGVSQGRGETQYF. Based on the CDR3 plus reference TRBV5-1 and TRBJ2-5, the full variable domain is KAGVTQTPRYLIKTRGQQVTLSCSPISGHRSVSWYQQTPGQGLQFLFEYFSETQRNKGNFPGRFSGRQFSNSRSEMNVSTLELGDSALYLCASSLGVSQGRGETQYFGPGTRLLVL.

The chain couples TRBV4-2 to TRBJ2-1; unclear D gene. The CDR3 extends over 12 amino acids. Germline V CDR1 and CDR2: LGHNA, YNFKEQ. Trimming removed 2 bases at V and 5 bases at J, with 4 bases between. This chain's CDR3 is CASSQTNNEQFF. The CDR3 DNA reads as TGTGCCAGCAGCCAAACTAACAATGAGCAGTTCTTC.

The V and J genes are TRBV4-1 and TRBJ2-2, with 8 bases matching TRBD1. The germline V gene encodes CDR1 MGHRA and CDR2 YSYEKL. V shed 3 bases and J 7 bases; nucleotides not matched to a gene: 7. The CDR3 has 15 amino acids. The CDR3 sequence: CASSQQGALIGELFF. The CDR3, as DNA: TGCGCCAGCAGCCAGCAGGGGGCCCTAATCGGGGAGCTGTTTTTT.